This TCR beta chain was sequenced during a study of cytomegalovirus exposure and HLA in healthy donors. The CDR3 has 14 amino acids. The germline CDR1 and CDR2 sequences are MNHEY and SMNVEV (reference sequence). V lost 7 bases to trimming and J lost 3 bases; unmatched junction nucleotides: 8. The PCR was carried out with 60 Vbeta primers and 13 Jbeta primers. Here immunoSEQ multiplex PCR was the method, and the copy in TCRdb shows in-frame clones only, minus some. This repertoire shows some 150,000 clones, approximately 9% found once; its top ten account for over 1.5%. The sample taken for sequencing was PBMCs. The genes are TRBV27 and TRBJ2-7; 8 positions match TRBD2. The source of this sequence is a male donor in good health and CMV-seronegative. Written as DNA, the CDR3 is TGTGCCAGCAAACTAGCGGATGGATACTACGAGCAGTACTTC. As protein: CASKLADGYYEQYF.